Listed here are 29 T cell receptor beta chains from one sample, sequenced in a study of CD8 T cells in ankylosing spondylitis. Whole-study results and caveats: Seemingly distinctive of ankylosing spondylitis blood was a TCR beta motif formed by eight highly homologous variants.

One entry per CDR3 protein results from TCRdb running MiXCR on the 5' RACE reads. The sample has roughly 370,000 distinct CDR3 sequences, 20% to 25% seen once; the top ten hold roughly a sixth. The antigens for these receptors are not known. Sequences were obtained from blood, either unsorted or a sorted T cell fraction (not recorded which). Receptor source: a male donor with ankylosing spondylitis.

About this clonotype: The CDR3 does not close with the conserved phenylalanine or tryptophan, likely indicating a read error. The chain carries TRBV7-9 and TRBJ2-7, with 11 positions matching TRBD2. The CDR3 contains 15 residues. Looked up from germline, CDR1 is SEHNR and CDR2 is FQNEAQ (reference sequence). V trimming: 2 bases; J trimming: 5 bases; junction bases outside the gene matches: 5. This chain's CDR3 is CASSLRLAGGDEQYS. The CDR3, as DNA: TGTGCCAGCAGCTTAAGGCTAGCGGGAGGCGACGAGCAGTACTCC.

The gene calls are TRBV15 and TRBJ2-7, with TRBD1 matching 8 bases. V shed 1 base, J shed 3 bases, and the junction held 2 bases outside the gene matches. Per germline, CDR1 LNHNV and CDR2 YYDKDF (reference sequence). This CDR3 is built from 14 residues. The CDR3 region is CATSRAGQGYEQYF. The CDR3 DNA is TGTGCCACCAGCAGAGCAGGACAGGGCTACGAGCAGTACTTC.

This clonotype was seen only a few times. The chain has TRBV7-2 and TRBJ2-3; no definite D call. Per germline, CDR1 SGHTA and CDR2 FQGNSA. V was clipped by 6 bases and J by 0 bases, with 10 bases between them. The length of the CDR3 is 14 residues. The DNA for the CDR3 is TGTGCCAGCAGTGAAATAGGTAGCACAGATACGCAGTATTTT. It specifies CASSEIGSTDTQYF.

This chain connects TRBV7-8 to TRBJ1-6, with D uncertain. Trimming removed 5 bases at V and 2 bases at J, with 19 bases between. This CDR3 comprises 18 residues. Germline V gene sequence: CDR1 SGHVS, CDR2 FQNEAQ. The CDR3 spells CASSLLSDRRTYNSPLHF. CDR3 in DNA: TGTGCCAGCAGCCTCCTTTCAGACCGAAGGACCTATAATTCACCCCTCCACTTT.

The V and J genes are TRBV12-3 or TRBV12-4 and TRBJ2-4, with D tentatively TRBD2 (6 bases). The ends were cut back, 4 bases at V and 5 bases at J, with 18 bases in the middle. This CDR3 has 16 residues. The CDR3 bases are TGTGCCAGCAGTTCCGGCACGCCGGGCGGGGAAAACATTCAGTACTTC. It is translated as CASSSGTPGGENIQYF.

This clonotype was observed many times. V gene TRBV11-2 combines with J gene TRBJ2-1; D is uncertain. The V end lost 1 base, the J end lost 4 bases, and 8 bases lay between the germline ends. There are 14 residues in the CDR3. CDR1 is SGHAT and CDR2 is FQNNGV in the germline V gene. Here the CDR3 reads CASSLVGGYNEQFF. CDR3 sequence (DNA): TGTGCCAGCAGCTTAGTTGGCGGTTACAATGAGCAGTTCTTC.

This clonotype has at least ten counts. The chain employs TRBV7-9 and TRBJ2-3, with TRBD2 as a possible D gene (6 bases). CDR1 and CDR2 from the germline V gene are SEHNR and FQNEAQ (reference sequence). The CDR3 is made up of 15 amino acids. V lost 1 base, J lost 4 bases, and 12 bases lay in between. The CDR3 nucleotides read TGTGCCAGCAGCTTAGAAACGGGGGACCCAGATACGCAGTATTTT. The encoded protein is CASSLETGDPDTQYF.

This clonotype was seen a single time. The genes are TRBV6-1 and TRBJ2-3; D uncertain. The germline gives CDR1 MNHNS, CDR2 SASEGT. Trimming cost V 5 bases and J 4 bases, with 16 bases left between them. The length of the CDR3 is 15 residues. CDR3 in amino acids: CASSPTYSDPDTQYF. For the CDR3, the DNA is TGTGCCAGCAGTCCGACATACAGCGATCCAGATACGCAGTATTTT.

The chain uses TRBV7-9 and TRBJ1-2; D not certain. Germline V gene sequence: CDR1 SEHNR, CDR2 FQNEAQ (reference sequence). This CDR3 has 15 amino acids. V shed 1 base and J shed 3 bases, with 12 bases lying between them. CDR3 DNA: TGTGCCAGCAGCTTAGATTCAGCCACCTACTATGGCTACACCTTC. This translates into CASSLDSATYYGYTF.

The rearrangement links TRBV7-2 to TRBJ2-3; 8 bases agree with TRBD2. This CDR3 is 16 amino acids long. The ends lost 5 bases at V and 0 bases at J; junction bases unmatched: 7. CDR1 and CDR2 from the germline V gene are SGHTA and FQGNSA. The CDR3 loop reads CASSPPLAGSTDTQYF. The CDR3 region has the DNA TGTGCCAGCAGCCCTCCCCTAGCGGGTAGCACAGATACGCAGTATTTT.

This clonotype was seen more than once but under ten times. The J gene is TRBJ2-5, the V gene TRBV7-2, with D possibly TRBD1 on 5 matching bases. The CDR3 runs to 13 residues. Germline-derived CDR1 and CDR2 are SGHTA and FQGNSA. V shed 3 bases and J shed 5 bases, with 10 bases lying between them. The CDR3 protein is CASSFDSLETQYF. The CDR3 bases are TGTGCCAGCAGCTTCGACAGCCTCGAGACCCAGTACTTC.

V is TRBV4-1 and J is TRBJ2-7; 10 bases fit TRBD2. Trimming cost V 1 base and J 3 bases; bases outside gene matches: 3. The CDR3 sequence is 15 residues long. Germline assignment: CDR1 MGHRA and CDR2 YSYEKL. CDR3 sequence: CASSQAGLAVYEQYF. CDR3 nucleotide sequence: TGCGCCAGCAGCCAAGCCGGACTAGCGGTCTACGAGCAGTACTTC.

J is TRBJ1-4 and V is TRBV7-9; no definite D call. The germline V gene encodes CDR1 SEHNR and CDR2 FQNEAQ (reference sequence). Trimming removed 5 bases at V and 7 bases at J, with 14 bases between. The CDR3 runs to 14 residues. The CDR3: CASSLNLGSEKLFF. The CDR3 DNA sequence: TGTGCCAGCAGCCTGAATCTTGGGAGTGAAAAACTGTTTTTT. The whole variable domain, remainder taken from reference TRBV7-9 and TRBJ1-4, is DTGVSQNPRHKITKRGQNVTFRCDPISEHNRLYWYRQTLGQGPEFLTYFQNEAQLEKSRLLSDRFSAERPKGSFSTLEIQRTEQGDSAMYLCASSLNLGSEKLFFGSGTQLSVL.

The chain has TRBV25-1 and TRBJ2-1; D is possibly TRBD1 or TRBD2 (5 bases each). The germline CDR1 and CDR2 sequences are MGHDK and SYGVNS. This CDR3 has 13 residues. V shed 6 bases and J shed 9 bases, with 15 bases lying between them. CDR3 nucleotide sequence: TGTGCCAGCAGAAGCCGGGACGAGAGTGAGCAGTTCTTC. This gives the protein CASRSRDESEQFF.

A word on this clonotype: A read error may account for a junction end that differs from germline. V usage is TRBV7-7 and J usage is TRBJ2-5, with unresolved D. Per germline, CDR1 SSHAT and CDR2 FNYEAQ (reference sequence). This CDR3 spans 15 amino acids. The CDR3 coding sequence is TGTGCTAGCAGCCGTCCTTTGATAGATCAAGAGACCCAGTACTTC. Translation gives CASSRPLIDQETQYF.

V gene TRBV7-6 combines with J gene TRBJ2-1, with 7 bases identical to TRBD1. In germline, CDR1 is SGHVS, CDR2 FNYEAQ. The CDR3 has 14 residues. V shed 4 bases, J shed 10 bases, and the junction held 10 bases outside the gene matches. CDR3 in DNA: TGTGCCAGCAGCTCAAGAACAGGGGTGGGCGAGCAGTTCTTC. Translation: CASSSRTGVGEQFF.

This rearrangement joins TRBV27 to TRBJ2-4; a possible D gene is TRBD2 (6 bases). Germline loops: CDR1 MNHEY, CDR2 SMNVEV (reference sequence). The germline V and J ends were trimmed by 6 bases and 1 base, with 16 bases remaining between them. This CDR3 comprises 16 residues. The CDR3 DNA reads TGTGCCAGCAGGGGTAGCGGCTCCTTTGCCAAAAACATTCAGTACTTC. It yields the protein CASRGSGSFAKNIQYF.

This rearrangement joins TRBV9 to TRBJ2-7; 7 bases match TRBD2. J lost 5 bases, V lost 4 bases, and 12 bases had no gene match. The CDR3 runs to 15 residues. CDR1 is SGDLS, CDR2 YYNGEE, per germline. Here the CDR3 DNA reads TGTGCCAGCAGCCCGAGCGGGGCAACTCTAAACGAGCAGTACTTC. This encodes CASSPSGATLNEQYF.

The sample holds a few counts of this clonotype. The CDR3 spells CASSVTGGLGTEAFF. CDR3 bases: TGTGCCAGCAGTGTAACAGGGGGCTTGGGAACTGAAGCTTTCTTT. This chain uses TRBV6-1 with TRBJ1-1, with 9 bases that match TRBD1. Trimming cost V 4 bases and J 5 bases; bases outside gene matches: 8. This CDR3 has 15 residues. Per the germline V gene, CDR1 is MNHNS and CDR2 is SASEGT.

This clonotype was recorded once. The chain couples TRBV28 to TRBJ2-7; 9 positions match TRBD1. After removal of 7 bases from V and 5 bases from J, the junction contained 6 bases not matched to a gene. Germline V gene sequence: CDR1 MDHEN, CDR2 SYDVKM. This CDR3 region has 13 residues. CDR3 region: CASKQWTGDEQYF. CDR3 DNA sequence: TGTGCCAGCAAACAATGGACAGGGGACGAGCAGTACTTC. Full variable domain (outside the CDR3, taken from reference TRBV28 and TRBJ2-7): DVKVTQSSRYLVKRTGEKVFLECVQDMDHENMFWYRQDPGLGLRLIYFSYDVKMKEKGDIPEGYSVSREKKERFSLILESASTNQTSMYLCASKQWTGDEQYFGPGTRLTVT.

The CDR3 region has the DNA TGTGCCAGCAGCCAAGGTCAGGTACCCAAACTGTTTTTT. Translating gives CASSQGQVPKLFF. The chain employs TRBV7-9 and TRBJ1-4, with D hard to call. The CDR3 is 13 amino acids. Deletions cut 5 bases from V and 11 bases from J, with 15 bases between. Germline V gene sequence: CDR1 SEHNR, CDR2 FQNEAQ (reference sequence).

This clonotype was counted between two and nine times. This rearrangement joins TRBV12-3 or TRBV12-4 to TRBJ2-7; TRBD1 agrees at 10 bases. Losses at the gene ends were 2 bases for V and 6 bases for J; bases not matched to a gene: 4. The CDR3 sequence is 14 residues long. The CDR3 spells CASSLIGTGVEQYF. CDR3 coding DNA: TGTGCCAGCAGTTTAATCGGGACAGGGGTCGAGCAGTACTTC.

The chain has TRBV28 and TRBJ2-5, with D tentatively TRBD2 (7 bases). The CDR3 contains 15 residues. V was cut by 7 bases and J by 5 bases, with 20 bases left in between. Germline V gene lookup returns CDR1 MDHEN and CDR2 SYDVKM. Here the CDR3 reads CASKGGGAGAETQYF. Here the CDR3 DNA reads TGTGCCAGCAAGGGGGGAGGGGCCGGAGCCGAGACCCAGTACTTC. Supplemented by reference TRBV28 and TRBJ2-5, the full variable domain reads DVKVTQSSRYLVKRTGEKVFLECVQDMDHENMFWYRQDPGLGLRLIYFSYDVKMKEKGDIPEGYSVSREKKERFSLILESASTNQTSMYLCASKGGGAGAETQYFGPGTRLLVL.

The rearrangement uses TRBV13 and TRBJ1-2; the match to TRBD1 covers 9 bases. The CDR3 has 13 amino acids. Germline lookup yields CDR1 PRHDT and CDR2 FYEKMQ (reference sequence). Trimming cost V 6 bases and J 8 bases; bases outside gene matches: 7. CDR3 sequence reads: CASRNRGQHGYTF. The CDR3 DNA is TGTGCCAGCAGAAACAGGGGGCAGCACGGCTACACCTTC.

Ten or more counts support this clonotype. The rearrangement uses TRBV6-1 and TRBJ2-2, with TRBD1 matching 7 bases. CDR3 length: 14 residues. V lost 7 bases to trimming and J lost 6 bases; unmatched junction nucleotides: 8. Germline CDR1 and CDR2: MNHNS and SASEGT. CDR3 loop: CASMKDRAPGELFF. The DNA for the CDR3 is TGTGCCAGCATGAAAGACAGGGCTCCCGGGGAGCTGTTTTTT.

This clonotype occurred a few times. The V and J genes are TRBV29-1 and TRBJ1-2, with 10 bases lining up with TRBD1. Looked up from germline, CDR1 is SQVTM and CDR2 is ANQGSEA. Losses at the gene ends were 7 bases for V and 8 bases for J; bases not matched to a gene: 10. The CDR3 is 13 residues long. The CDR3 spells CSDRRQGAGGYTF. Written as DNA, the CDR3 is TGCAGCGACCGAAGACAGGGGGCGGGCGGCTACACCTTC.

In its sample, this clonotype was seen a few times. The CDR3 DNA reads TGCGCCAGCAGCCAAGATCGCACTAGCGAGGAGCAGTTCTTC. It specifies CASSQDRTSEEQFF. The J gene is TRBJ2-1, the V gene TRBV4-3; 7 positions match TRBD2. V gave up 0 bases and J gave up 10 bases; unmatched junction bases: 6. This CDR3 spans 14 amino acids. Germline CDR1 is LGHNA and CDR2 is YSLEER.

The rearrangement links TRBV7-9 to TRBJ2-7; 11 bases map to TRBD2. CDR3 length: 16 residues. Germline CDR1 is SEHNR and CDR2 is FQNEAQ (reference sequence). V dropped 1 base and J dropped 7; count of bases not matched to a gene: 9. In DNA form, the CDR3 reads TGTGCCAGCAGCTTAGTCCCTAGCGGGAGGTCTGAAGAGCAGTACTTC. Protein sequence: CASSLVPSGRSEEQYF.

This chain joins TRBV6-6 and TRBJ2-1; D not certain. Germline V gene sequence: CDR1 MNHNY, CDR2 SVGAGI (reference sequence). Between the trimmed V and J ends, which lost 2 bases and 4 bases, there was a span of 6 bases. The CDR3 loop spans 13 amino acids. In nucleotides, the CDR3 is TGTGCCAGCAGTTACACACGGTACAATGAGCAGTTCTTC. Translating gives CASSYTRYNEQFF.